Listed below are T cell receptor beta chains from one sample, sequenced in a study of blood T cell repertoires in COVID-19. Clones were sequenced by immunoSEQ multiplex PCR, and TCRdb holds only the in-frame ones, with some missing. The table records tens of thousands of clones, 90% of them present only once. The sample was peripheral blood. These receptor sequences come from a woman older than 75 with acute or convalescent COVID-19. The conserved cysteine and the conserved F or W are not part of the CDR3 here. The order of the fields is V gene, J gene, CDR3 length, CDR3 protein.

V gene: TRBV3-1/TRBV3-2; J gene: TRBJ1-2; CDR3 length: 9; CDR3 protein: ASTGAGGYT
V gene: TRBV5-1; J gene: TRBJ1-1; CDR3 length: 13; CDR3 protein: ASSWGGRGFTEAF
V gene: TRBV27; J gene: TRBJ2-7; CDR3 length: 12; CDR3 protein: ASSSRTSGYEQY
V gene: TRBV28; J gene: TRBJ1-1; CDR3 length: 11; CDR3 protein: ASSLAKGGAAF
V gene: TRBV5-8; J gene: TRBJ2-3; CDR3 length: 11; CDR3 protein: ASSPRITDTQY
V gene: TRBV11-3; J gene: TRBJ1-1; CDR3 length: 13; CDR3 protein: ASSSSGTENTEAF
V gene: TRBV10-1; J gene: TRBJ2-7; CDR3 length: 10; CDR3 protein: ASLTSCYEQY
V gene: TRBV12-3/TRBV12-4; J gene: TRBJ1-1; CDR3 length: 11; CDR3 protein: ASSLNGVTEAF
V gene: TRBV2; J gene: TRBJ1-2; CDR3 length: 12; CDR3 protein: ASSRQGVVYGYT
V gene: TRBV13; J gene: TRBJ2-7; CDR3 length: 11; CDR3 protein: ASSLDRGDEQY
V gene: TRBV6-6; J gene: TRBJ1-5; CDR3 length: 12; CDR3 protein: ASSASTGRQPQH
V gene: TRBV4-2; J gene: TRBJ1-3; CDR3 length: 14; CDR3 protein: ASSQDGAGSGNTIY
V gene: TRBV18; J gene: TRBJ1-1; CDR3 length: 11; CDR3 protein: ASSPEGYTEAF
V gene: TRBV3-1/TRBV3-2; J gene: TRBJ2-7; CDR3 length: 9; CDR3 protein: ASSSFSRQY
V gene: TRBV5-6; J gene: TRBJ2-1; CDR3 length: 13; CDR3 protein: ASSRGLAGGIEQF
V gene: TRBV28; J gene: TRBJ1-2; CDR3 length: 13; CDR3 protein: ASSSIPGQGGGYT
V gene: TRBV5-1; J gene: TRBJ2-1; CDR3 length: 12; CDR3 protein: ASSLAPGNNEQF
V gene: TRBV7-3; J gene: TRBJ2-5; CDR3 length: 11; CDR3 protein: ASSSQLWETQY
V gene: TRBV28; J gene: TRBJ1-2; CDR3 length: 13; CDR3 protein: ASSRETGANYGYT
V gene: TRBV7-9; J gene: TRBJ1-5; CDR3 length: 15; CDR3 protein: ASSKQLGAPEDQPQH
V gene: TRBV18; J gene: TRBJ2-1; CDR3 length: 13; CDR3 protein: ASSPIESSYNEQF
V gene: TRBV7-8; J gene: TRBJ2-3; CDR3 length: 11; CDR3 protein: TASGGPGDTQY
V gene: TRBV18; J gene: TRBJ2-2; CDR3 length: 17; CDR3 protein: ASSPLAGGPIPNTGELF
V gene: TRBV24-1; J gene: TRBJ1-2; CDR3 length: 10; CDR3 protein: ATSDLRGGYT
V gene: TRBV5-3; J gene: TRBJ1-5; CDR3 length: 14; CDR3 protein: ARRAPQQEGRAPQH
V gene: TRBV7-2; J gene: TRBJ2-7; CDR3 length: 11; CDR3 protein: ASSFWTGIEQY
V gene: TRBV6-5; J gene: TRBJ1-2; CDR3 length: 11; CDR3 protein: ASSTTGLEGYT
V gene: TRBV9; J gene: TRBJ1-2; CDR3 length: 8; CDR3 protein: ASSGQGVY
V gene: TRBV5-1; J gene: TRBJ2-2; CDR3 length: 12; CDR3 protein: ASGGVPNTGELF
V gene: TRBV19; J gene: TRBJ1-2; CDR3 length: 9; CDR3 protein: ASSSFYGYT
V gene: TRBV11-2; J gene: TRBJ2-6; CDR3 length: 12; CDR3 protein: ASTSRSGANVLT
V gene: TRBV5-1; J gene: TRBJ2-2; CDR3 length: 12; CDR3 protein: ASSSQGYTGELF
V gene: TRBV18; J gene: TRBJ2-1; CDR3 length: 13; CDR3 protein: ASSPPAVIYNEQF
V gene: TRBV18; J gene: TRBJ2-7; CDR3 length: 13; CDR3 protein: ASSPPAGTWGEQY
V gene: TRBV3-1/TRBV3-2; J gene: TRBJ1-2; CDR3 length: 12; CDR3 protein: ASSPGAGMAGYT
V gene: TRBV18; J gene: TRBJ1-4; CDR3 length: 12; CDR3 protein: ASSADRVGEKLF
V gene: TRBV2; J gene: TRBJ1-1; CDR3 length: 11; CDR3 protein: ASSLQGNTEAF
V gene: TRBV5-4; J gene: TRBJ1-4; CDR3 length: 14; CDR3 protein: ASSPSVGGTNEKLF
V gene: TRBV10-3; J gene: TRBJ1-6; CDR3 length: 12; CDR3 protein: AIRADSDNSPLH
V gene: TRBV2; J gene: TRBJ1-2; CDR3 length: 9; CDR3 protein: ASSAGLYYT
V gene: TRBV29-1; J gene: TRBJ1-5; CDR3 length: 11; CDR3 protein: SARDSPNQPQH
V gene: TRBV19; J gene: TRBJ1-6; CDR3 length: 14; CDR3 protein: ASSTVRSSYNSPLH